This T cell receptor (beta chain) is drawn from a study of control samples from healthy donors and cancer patients. This CDR3 region has 17 residues. Germline V gene sequence: CDR1 LNHDA, CDR2 SQIVND (reference sequence). V shed 9 bases and J shed 2 bases, with 23 bases lying between them. Some clones are missing from TCRdb's copy, which holds only in-frame ones; the method was immunoSEQ multiplex PCR. In the table there are approximately 89,000 clones, roughly 84% of which are singletons. V gene TRBV19 combines with J gene TRBJ2-1; D assignment may be TRBD1 or TRBD2 (5 bases each). What was sequenced was blood. The TCR was taken from a woman in her 40s in good health. The CDR3 DNA sequence: TGTGCCAGAGAGGGGAGCCGGGCCTCTTCCCCCTACAATGAGCAGTTCTTC. It encodes CAREGSRASSPYNEQFF.